A single sample gave rise to the 5 T cell receptor beta chains below, sequenced in a study of response to subunit inactivated influenza vaccine. Each CDR3 protein gets one entry after TCRdb re-called the RT-PCR reads with MiXCR. The sample has 500,000 to 600,000 distinct CDR3 sequences; about 10% are singletons. The specimen was PBMCs from blood, collected on the day of vaccination. Every receptor here comes from a man aged 50-60 years who received an inactivated influenza vaccine.

V usage is TRBV16 and J usage is TRBJ1-2; 7 nucleotides agree with TRBD1. Germline-derived CDR1 and CDR2 are KGHSY and FQNENV. This CDR3 spans 14 amino acids. V dropped 3 bases and J dropped 1; count of bases not matched to a gene: 2. The DNA for the CDR3 is TGTGCCAGCAGCCAGGGACAGATTAACTATGGCTACACCTTC. Translating it yields CASSQGQINYGYTF.

This clonotype was counted between two and nine times. This sequence joins TRBV7-8 and TRBJ2-3, with 8 bases aligning to TRBD2. Germline-derived CDR1 and CDR2 are SGHVS and FQNEAQ. This CDR3 region has 15 residues. V lost 4 bases to trimming and J lost 4 bases; unmatched junction nucleotides: 7. The CDR3: CASSSTSGLADTQYF. Here the CDR3 DNA reads TGTGCCAGCAGCTCCACTAGCGGTCTTGCAGATACGCAGTATTTT.

This clonotype was seen only a few times. This rearrangement joins TRBV7-9 to TRBJ2-1, with TRBD2 as a possible D gene (6 bases). The germline V gene has CDR1 SEHNR and CDR2 FQNEAQ (reference sequence). Trimming took off 5 bases at V and 3 bases at J, with 11 bases between the two ends. The CDR3 covers 14 residues. CDR3 sequence reads: CASSVSGVYNEQFF. The CDR3 nucleotides read TGTGCCAGCAGCGTCTCGGGGGTCTACAATGAGCAGTTCTTC.

The sample holds a few counts of this clonotype. The rearrangement joins TRBV4-2 to TRBJ1-5; 7 bases line up with TRBD1. The CDR3 sequence is 16 residues long. V lost 0 bases to trimming and J lost 4 bases; unmatched junction nucleotides: 6. Germline CDR1 reads LGHNA; CDR2 reads YNFKEQ. The CDR3 is CASSQDRTGVNQPQHF. The CDR3 DNA sequence: TGTGCCAGCAGCCAAGATCGTACAGGGGTTAATCAGCCCCAGCATTTT.

This clonotype has only a few counts. The rearrangement links TRBV5-1 to TRBJ2-7; maybe TRBD1 (5 bases). V lost 2 bases and J 1 base, leaving 10 bases between the germline ends. Germline V gives CDR1 SGHRS, CDR2 YFSETQ. The CDR3 spans 14 residues. The CDR3 coding sequence is TGCGCCAGCAGCTTACAGGACCGGTCCTACGAGCAGTACTTC. It translates to CASSLQDRSYEQYF.